These T cell receptor beta chains were read from a single sample in a study of STAT5B mutations in CD4+ large granular lymphocyte leukemia. TCRdb's copy holds only in-frame clones and misses some; the assay was immunoSEQ multiplex PCR. This sample yields 28,000 or so clones, of which over 70% are seen a single time; 1% to 1.4% belongs to the top ten. The sequenced sample consisted of CD4+ T cells from blood buffy coats. The receptors were sampled from a human donor in good health. Each CDR3 is given with its conserved first and last residue. A D gene is named only where the DNA matches it firmly. Rows give clone size only sometimes, using once, few, many, or a class for an expanded clone.

V gene	D gene	CDR3 length	clone size	J gene	CDR3 protein	CDR3 DNA
TRBV7-2	-	14	-	TRBJ1-1	CASSALHGNTEAFF	TGTGCCAGCAGCGCCCTACACGGGAACACTGAAGCTTTCTTT
TRBV28	TRBD1	15	-	TRBJ1-6	CASSPRTGQNSPLHF	TGTGCCAGCAGTCCCCGGACAGGGCAAAATTCACCCCTCCACTTT
TRBV2	-	14	-	TRBJ2-1	CASSSDSGNNEQFF	TGTGCCAGCAGTAGCGATAGCGGCAACAATGAGCAGTTCTTC
TRBV29-1	TRBD1	14	-	TRBJ1-4	CSVGSPGTGIKLFF	TGCAGCGTTGGCTCTCCCGGGACAGGGATCAAACTGTTTTTT
TRBV6-5	-	13	-	TRBJ2-1	CASSYIQGNEQFF	TGTGCCAGCAGCTACATACAGGGCAATGAGCAGTTCTTC
TRBV5-1	TRBD2	18	once	TRBJ2-3	CASSQHTTSGGRTDTQYF	TGCGCCAGCAGCCAACATACCACTAGCGGGGGGAGGACAGATACGCAGTATTTT
TRBV19	TRBD2	16	-	TRBJ2-1	CASSSRLAGGYNEQFF	TGTGCCAGTAGTTCCCGACTAGCGGGGGGGTACAATGAGCAGTTCTTC
TRBV6-1	TRBD2	14	-	TRBJ2-1	CASSPGLAGVEQFF	TGTGCCAGCAGTCCGGGACTAGCGGGAGTGGAGCAGTTCTTC
TRBV2	-	13	few	TRBJ1-1	CARLQTMNTEAFF	TGTGCCAGACTCCAGACTATGAACACTGAAGCTTTCTTT
TRBV6-5	-	15	-	TRBJ1-1	CASSSQGRENTEAFF	TGTGCCAGCAGTTCCCAGGGACGGGAGAACACTGAAGCTTTCTTT
TRBV11-3	-	13	few	TRBJ1-1	CASSAHLNTEAFF	TGTGCCAGCAGCGCCCACCTGAACACTGAAGCTTTCTTT
TRBV2	-	13	once	TRBJ2-3	CASSELSRDTQYF	TGTGCCAGCAGTGAACTTTCACGGGATACGCAGTATTTT
TRBV9	TRBD2	16	-	TRBJ2-7	CASSSRTSGSIYEQYF	TGTGCCAGCAGCTCCCGGACTAGCGGGAGCATTTACGAGCAGTACTTC
TRBV2	-	12	-	TRBJ2-5	CASSEGGQGPYF	TGTGCCAGCAGTGAAGGGGGGCAGGGTCCGTACTTC
TRBV14	-	13	few	TRBJ1-6	CASSLGSWSPLHF	TGTGCCAGCAGCCTCGGCAGTTGGTCACCCCTCCACTTT
TRBV18	-	15	once	TRBJ2-7	CASSPQGGSSYEQYF	TGTGCCAGCTCACCACAAGGAGGGAGCTCCTACGAGCAGTACTTC
TRBV28	TRBD1	15	-	TRBJ1-1	CASGDGTGVGTEAFF	TGTGCCAGTGGGGATGGGACAGGGGTAGGGACTGAAGCTTTCTTT
TRBV4-1	TRBD2	18	-	TRBJ2-1	CASSRPGLAGGPGHEQFF	TGCGCCAGCAGCCGACCGGGACTAGCGGGAGGGCCAGGCCATGAGCAGTTCTTC
TRBV7-3	-	15	-	TRBJ2-1	CASSRKLGSYNEQFF	TGTGCCAGCAGTCGGAAGCTGGGTTCCTACAATGAGCAGTTCTTC
TRBV5-1	TRBD2	19	-	TRBJ2-3	CASSMLLGLAGESTDTQYF	TGCGCCAGCAGTATGCTTTTGGGTCTAGCGGGAGAGAGCACAGATACGCAGTATTTT
TRBV23-1	TRBD2	21	-	TRBJ2-5	CASSHPLGEGTDPSRAETQYF	TGCGCCAGCAGTCACCCCCTAGGGGAGGGTACAGACCCTAGCCGAGCTGAGACCCAGTACTTC
TRBV15	-	14	-	TRBJ1-5	CATSRGGGGQPQHF	TGTGCCACCAGCAGAGGGGGGGGCGGGCAGCCCCAGCATTTT
TRBV28	TRBD2	15	-	TRBJ2-3	CASSFAGGGTDTQYF	TGTGCCAGCAGTTTCGCGGGGGGTGGGACAGATACGCAGTATTTT
TRBV4-2	-	14	-	TRBJ2-7	CASSQAAGSYEQYF	TGTGCCAGCAGCCAAGCGGCGGGGTCCTACGAGCAGTACTTC
TRBV9	TRBD2	15	-	TRBJ2-7	CASSVGTSGSYEQYF	TGTGCCAGCAGCGTAGGAACTAGCGGGAGCTACGAGCAGTACTTC
TRBV5-1	-	15	-	TRBJ2-5	CASSLGTTGGETQYF	TGCGCCAGCAGCCTCGGGACCACCGGAGGCGAGACCCAGTACTTC
TRBV5-4	-	17	-	TRBJ2-3	CASSLELRREDTDTQYF	TGTGCCAGCAGCTTGGAGTTGAGGCGGGAAGACACAGATACGCAGTATTTT
TRBV19	TRBD1	16	-	TRBJ1-5	CASSTIRDRGLQPQHF	TGTGCCAGTAGTACGATCCGGGACAGGGGTCTTCAGCCCCAGCATTTT
TRBV2	-	15	-	TRBJ1-5	CASSEYGLGNQPQHF	TGTGCCAGCAGTGAATATGGGTTGGGCAATCAGCCCCAGCATTTT
TRBV21-1	-	15	-	TRBJ1-2	CASSKARTFNYGYTF	TGTGCCAGCAGCAAAGCGAGGACGTTTAACTATGGCTACACCTTC
TRBV29-1	TRBD1	13	-	TRBJ2-5	CSVTGQGQETQYF	TGCAGCGTCACTGGACAGGGGCAAGAGACCCAGTACTTC
TRBV14	TRBD1	15	few	TRBJ1-4	CASSYRGLANEKLFF	TGTGCCAGCAGCTACAGGGGGCTGGCTAATGAAAAACTGTTTTTT
TRBV30	TRBD1	13	-	TRBJ2-5	CAWDRAFQETQYF	TGTGCCTGGGACAGGGCCTTTCAAGAGACCCAGTACTTC
TRBV2	-	15	few	TRBJ2-5	CASSDFSLWMETQYF	TGTGCCAGCAGTGATTTTAGTCTGTGGATGGAGACCCAGTACTTC
TRBV5-1	-	16	-	TRBJ2-3	CASSLAADSSTDTQYF	TGCGCCAGCAGCTTGGCAGCGGATTCTAGCACAGATACGCAGTATTTT
TRBV21-1	-	17	-	TRBJ1-5	CASSKADWVLKNQPQHF	TGTGCCAGCAGCAAAGCCGACTGGGTCCTCAAAAACCAGCCCCAGCATTTT
TRBV9	-	14	-	TRBJ2-1	CASSVPGAYNEQFF	TGTGCCAGCAGCGTCCCAGGAGCCTACAATGAGCAGTTCTTC
TRBV10-3	-	14	-	TRBJ2-1	CAISESGLYGEQFF	TGTGCCATCAGTGAGTCAGGACTCTACGGGGAGCAGTTCTTC
TRBV30	TRBD1	13	-	TRBJ2-7	CAMDRGSYYEQYF	TGTGCGATGGACAGGGGGAGCTACTACGAGCAGTACTTC
TRBV28	TRBD1	15	-	TRBJ2-7	CASSLAGGSSYEQYF	TGTGCCAGCAGTTTAGCAGGGGGTAGCTCCTACGAGCAGTACTTC
TRBV5-1	-	16	-	TRBJ2-3	CASSLVATPPTDTQYF	TGCGCCAGCAGCTTGGTTGCAACACCCCCCACAGATACGCAGTATTTT
TRBV10-2	TRBD2	16	-	TRBJ2-1	CASSTEAGGPNNEQFF	TGCGCCAGCAGTACCGAAGCGGGAGGGCCAAACAATGAGCAGTTCTTC
TRBV5-4	TRBD1	12	-	TRBJ1-6	CASSIDRDPLHF	TGTGCCAGCAGCATAGACAGGGATCCCCTCCACTTT
TRBV7-6	-	13	-	TRBJ2-7	CASSLGGAWEQYF	TGTGCCAGCAGCTTAGGGGGGGCTTGGGAGCAGTACTTC
TRBV5-1	-	13	-	TRBJ1-1	CASSLRAGTEAFF	TGCGCCAGCAGCTTGCGCGCCGGGACTGAAGCTTTCTTT
TRBV7-8	TRBD1	16	-	TRBJ1-5	CASSLGQGGMGLPQHF	TGTGCCAGCAGCTTAGGACAGGGGGGTATGGGGCTGCCCCAGCATTTT
TRBV5-4	-	16	-	TRBJ1-3	CASSLGQTTSGNTIYF	TGTGCCAGCAGCTTGGGACAGACAACCTCTGGAAACACCATATATTTT